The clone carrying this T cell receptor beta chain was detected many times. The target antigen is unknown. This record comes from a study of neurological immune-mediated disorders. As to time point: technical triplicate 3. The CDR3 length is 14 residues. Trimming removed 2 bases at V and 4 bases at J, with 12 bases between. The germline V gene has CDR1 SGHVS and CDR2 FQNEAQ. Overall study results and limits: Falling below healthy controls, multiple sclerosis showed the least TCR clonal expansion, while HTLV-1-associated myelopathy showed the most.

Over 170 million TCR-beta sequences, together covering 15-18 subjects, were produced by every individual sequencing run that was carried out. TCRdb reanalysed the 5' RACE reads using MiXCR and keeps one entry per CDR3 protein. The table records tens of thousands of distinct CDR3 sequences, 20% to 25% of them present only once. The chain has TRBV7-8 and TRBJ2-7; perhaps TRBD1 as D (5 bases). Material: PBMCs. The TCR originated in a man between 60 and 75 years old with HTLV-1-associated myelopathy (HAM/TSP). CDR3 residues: CASSLSRAEYEQYF. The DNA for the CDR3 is TGTGCCAGCAGCTTATCCAGGGCGGAGTACGAGCAGTACTTC.